Listed below are T cell receptor beta chains from one sample, sequenced in a study of shared clonotypes between healthy human individuals. Produced via immunoSEQ multiplex PCR; TCRdb's table is partial and in-frame only. The table lists 2 million to 2.5 million clones, over 90% of them singletons. The sample comprised naive CD4+ T cells from PBMCs. The receptors here all came from a man younger than 35 in good health. Some clones in this sample may be carry-over from other donors' samples. Both conserved end residues are part of each CDR3. A D gene is named only where the DNA matches it firmly.

j_gene: TRBJ2-7; v_gene: TRBV28; d_gene: -; CDR3aa: CASSPPGLTSYEQYF; CDR3nt: TGTGCCAGCAGCCCGCCGGGACTCACTTCCTACGAGCAGTACTTC
j_gene: TRBJ1-5; v_gene: TRBV6-5; d_gene: -; CDR3aa: CASRKGAYSNQPQHF; CDR3nt: TGTGCCAGCAGAAAGGGAGCATACAGCAATCAGCCCCAGCATTTT
j_gene: TRBJ2-1; v_gene: TRBV20-1; d_gene: -; CDR3aa: CSAQRNEQFF; CDR3nt: TGCAGTGCTCAGCGCAATGAGCAGTTCTTC
j_gene: TRBJ2-5; v_gene: TRBV14; d_gene: -; CDR3aa: CASSQASSGKETQYF; CDR3nt: TGTGCCAGCAGCCAAGCCTCTTCGGGGAAAGAGACCCAGTACTTC
j_gene: TRBJ1-2; v_gene: TRBV18; d_gene: -; CDR3aa: CASSPRQPDNYGYTF; CDR3nt: TGTGCCAGCTCACCCCGCCAGCCGGATAACTATGGCTACACCTTC
j_gene: TRBJ2-5; v_gene: TRBV5-6; d_gene: TRBD1; CDR3aa: CASSSRYRGRGETQYF; CDR3nt: TGTGCCAGCAGCTCGAGGTACAGGGGGCGCGGGGAGACCCAGTACTTC
j_gene: TRBJ2-7; v_gene: TRBV27; d_gene: TRBD2; CDR3aa: CASSPREGSYEQYF; CDR3nt: TGTGCCAGCAGTCCCCGGGAGGGGAGCTACGAGCAGTACTTC
j_gene: TRBJ2-5; v_gene: TRBV5-8; d_gene: -; CDR3aa: CASSLTEETQYF; CDR3nt: TGTGCCAGCAGCTTGACGGAAGAGACCCAGTACTTC
j_gene: TRBJ2-5; v_gene: TRBV6-5; d_gene: TRBD1; CDR3aa: CASRRTGLETQYF; CDR3nt: TGTGCCAGCAGAAGGACAGGGCTAGAGACCCAGTACTTC
j_gene: TRBJ2-5; v_gene: TRBV2; d_gene: -; CDR3aa: CASSRSRTQETQYF; CDR3nt: TGTGCCAGCAGTAGGTCAAGGACCCAAGAGACCCAGTACTTC
j_gene: TRBJ2-3; v_gene: TRBV7-8; d_gene: TRBD2; CDR3aa: CASSSLAGGTDTQYF; CDR3nt: TGTGCCAGCAGCTCCCTAGCGGGAGGCACAGATACGCAGTATTTT